This section outlines one T cell receptor (beta chain) sequence together with its context. Its antigen is not identified. Germline lookup yields CDR1 SGHTA and CDR2 FQGNSA. This CDR3 contains 17 residues. The sample is drawn from a study of monozygotic twins with inflammatory bowel disease. TCRdb re-called the 5' RACE reads, yielding one record per CDR3 amino acid sequence without DNA. Its table lists 400,000 or so distinct CDR3 sequences. Broader study findings: No separation of different T cell subtypes was possible. Support for a single strong signal or clonotype associated with IBD was absent.

The sample comprised blood. The gene calls are TRBV7-2 and TRBJ2-3; absent DNA, TCRdb's TRBD1 call cannot be checked. The clonotype was recovered from a human donor with ulcerative colitis or Crohn's disease, or a healthy co-twin of an affected twin (not recorded which). This CDR3 is CASRAGLGTVSTDTQYF.